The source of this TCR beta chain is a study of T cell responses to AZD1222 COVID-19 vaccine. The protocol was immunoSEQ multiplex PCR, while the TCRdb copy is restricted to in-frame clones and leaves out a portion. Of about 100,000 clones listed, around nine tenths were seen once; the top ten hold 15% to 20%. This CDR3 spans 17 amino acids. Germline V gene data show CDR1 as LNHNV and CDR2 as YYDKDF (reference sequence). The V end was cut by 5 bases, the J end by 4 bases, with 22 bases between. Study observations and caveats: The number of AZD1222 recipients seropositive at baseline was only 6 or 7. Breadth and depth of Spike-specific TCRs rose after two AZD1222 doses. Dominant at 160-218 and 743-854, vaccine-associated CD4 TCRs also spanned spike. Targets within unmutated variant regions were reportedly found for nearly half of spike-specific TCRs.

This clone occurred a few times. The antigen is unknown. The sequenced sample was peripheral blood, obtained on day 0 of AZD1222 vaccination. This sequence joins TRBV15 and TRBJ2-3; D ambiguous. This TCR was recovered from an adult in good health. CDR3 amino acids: CATSSPLDLVNADTQYF. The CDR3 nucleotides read TGTGCCACCAGCTCACCCCTGGACCTCGTCAACGCAGATACGCAGTATTTT.